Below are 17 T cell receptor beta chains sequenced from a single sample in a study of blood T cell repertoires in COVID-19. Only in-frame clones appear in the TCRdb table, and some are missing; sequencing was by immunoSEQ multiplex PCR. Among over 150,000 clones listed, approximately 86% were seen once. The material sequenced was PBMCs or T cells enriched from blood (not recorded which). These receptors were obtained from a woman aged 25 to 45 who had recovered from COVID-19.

CDR3 sequence (DNA): TGTGCCAGCAGTCCAGGTGGCTACGAGCAGTACTTC. This codes for CASSPGGYEQYF. The chain employs TRBV12-3 or TRBV12-4 and TRBJ2-7; D gene uncertain. The V end was cut by 5 bases, the J end by 3 bases, with 8 bases between. This CDR3 contains 12 residues.

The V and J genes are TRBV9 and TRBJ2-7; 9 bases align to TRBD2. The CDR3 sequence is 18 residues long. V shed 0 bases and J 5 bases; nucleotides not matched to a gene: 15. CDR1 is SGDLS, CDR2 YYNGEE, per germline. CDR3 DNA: TGTGCCAGCAGCGTAGCCCTTAACCCGGATAGCGGGGGACACGAGCAGTACTTC. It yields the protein CASSVALNPDSGGHEQYF.

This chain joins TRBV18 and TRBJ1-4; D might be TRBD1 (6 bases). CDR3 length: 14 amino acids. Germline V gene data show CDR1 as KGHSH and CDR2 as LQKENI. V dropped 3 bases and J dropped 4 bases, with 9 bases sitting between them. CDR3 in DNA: TGTGCCAGCTCACCTGGACAGAGTAATGAAAAACTGTTTTTT. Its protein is CASSPGQSNEKLFF.

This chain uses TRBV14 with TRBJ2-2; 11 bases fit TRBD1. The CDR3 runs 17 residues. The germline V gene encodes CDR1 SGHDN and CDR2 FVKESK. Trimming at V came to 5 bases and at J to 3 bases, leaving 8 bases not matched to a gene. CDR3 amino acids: CASSWDRGVRDTGELFF. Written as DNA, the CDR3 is TGTGCCAGCAGCTGGGACAGGGGGGTTCGAGACACCGGGGAGCTGTTTTTT.

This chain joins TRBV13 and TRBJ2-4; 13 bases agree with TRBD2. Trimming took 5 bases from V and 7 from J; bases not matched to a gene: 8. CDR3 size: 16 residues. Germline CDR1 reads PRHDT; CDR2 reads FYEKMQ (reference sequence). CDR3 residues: CASSPRLAGGLNIQYF. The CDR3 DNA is TGTGCCAGCAGCCCGAGACTAGCGGGAGGATTGAACATTCAGTACTTC.

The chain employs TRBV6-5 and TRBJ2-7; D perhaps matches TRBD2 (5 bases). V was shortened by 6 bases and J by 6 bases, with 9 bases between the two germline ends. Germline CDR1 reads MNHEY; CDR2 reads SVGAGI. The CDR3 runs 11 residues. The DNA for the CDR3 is TGTGCCAGCAGGGATGGAGGCGAGCAGTACTTC. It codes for CASRDGGEQYF.

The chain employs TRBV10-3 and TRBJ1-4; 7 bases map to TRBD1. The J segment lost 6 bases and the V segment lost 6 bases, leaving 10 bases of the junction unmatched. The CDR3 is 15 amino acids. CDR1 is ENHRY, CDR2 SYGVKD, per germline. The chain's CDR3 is CAISDVGGADEKLFF. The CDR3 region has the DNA TGTGCCATCAGCGACGTAGGGGGCGCGGATGAAAAACTGTTTTTT.

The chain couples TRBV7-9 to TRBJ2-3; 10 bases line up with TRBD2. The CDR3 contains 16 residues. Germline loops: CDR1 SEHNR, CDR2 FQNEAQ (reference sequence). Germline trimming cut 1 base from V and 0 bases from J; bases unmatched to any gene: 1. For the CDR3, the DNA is TGTGCCAGCAGCTTAGGGACTAGCGGTAGCACAGATACGCAGTATTTT. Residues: CASSLGTSGSTDTQYF.

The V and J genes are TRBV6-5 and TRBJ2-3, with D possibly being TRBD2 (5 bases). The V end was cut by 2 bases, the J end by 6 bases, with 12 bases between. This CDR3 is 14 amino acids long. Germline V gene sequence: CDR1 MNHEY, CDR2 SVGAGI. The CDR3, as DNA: TGTGCCAGCAGTTACCGGGAAACGGGTGATACGCAGTATTTT. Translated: CASSYRETGDTQYF.

The CDR3 loop is CASRPDSVEKLFF. In DNA, the CDR3 is TGTGCCAGCAGGCCTGACAGTGTTGAAAAACTGTTTTTT. This chain links TRBV27 with TRBJ1-4, with a possible D match to TRBD1 (5 bases). This CDR3 has 13 residues. Looked up from germline, CDR1 is MNHEY and CDR2 is SMNVEV (reference sequence). V lost 6 bases to trimming and J lost 7 bases, with 12 bases between them.

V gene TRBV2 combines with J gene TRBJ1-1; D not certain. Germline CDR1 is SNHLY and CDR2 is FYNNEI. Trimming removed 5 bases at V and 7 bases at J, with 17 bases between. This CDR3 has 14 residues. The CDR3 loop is CASSPAPESFEAFF. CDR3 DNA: TGTGCCAGCAGTCCCGCCCCCGAGAGCTTTGAAGCTTTCTTT. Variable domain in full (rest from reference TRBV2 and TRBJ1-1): EPEVTQTPSHQVTQMGQEVILRCVPISNHLYFYWYRQILGQKVEFLVSFYNNEISEKSEIFDDQFSVERPDGSNFTLKIRSTKLEDSAMYFCASSPAPESFEAFFGQGTRLTVV.

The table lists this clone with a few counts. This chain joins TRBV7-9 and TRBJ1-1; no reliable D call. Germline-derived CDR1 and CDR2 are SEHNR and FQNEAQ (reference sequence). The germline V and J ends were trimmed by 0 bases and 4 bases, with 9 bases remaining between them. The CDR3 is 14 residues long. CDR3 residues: CASSLAVGSTEAFF. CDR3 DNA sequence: TGTGCCAGCAGCTTAGCAGTCGGGTCCACTGAAGCTTTCTTT.

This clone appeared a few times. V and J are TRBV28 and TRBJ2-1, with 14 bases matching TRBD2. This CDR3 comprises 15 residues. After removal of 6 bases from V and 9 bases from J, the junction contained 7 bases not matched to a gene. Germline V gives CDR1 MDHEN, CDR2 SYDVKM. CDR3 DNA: TGTGCCAGCAGACAAGGGACTAGCGGGAGTCGTGAGCAGTTCTTC. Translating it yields CASRQGTSGSREQFF.

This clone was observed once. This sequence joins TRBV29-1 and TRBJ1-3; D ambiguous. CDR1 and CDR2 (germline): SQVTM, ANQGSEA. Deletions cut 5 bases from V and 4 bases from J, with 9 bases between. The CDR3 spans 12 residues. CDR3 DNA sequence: TGCAGCGTTTCAGAACAGGGAAACACCATATATTTT. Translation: CSVSEQGNTIYF.

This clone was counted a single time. Here the CDR3 DNA reads TGTGCCAGCGGACAGGGCACAGATACGCAGTATTTT. This gives the protein CASGQGTDTQYF. The chain couples TRBV12-3 or TRBV12-4 to TRBJ2-3; 7 nucleotides agree with TRBD1. Losses at the gene ends were 8 bases for V and 1 base for J; bases not matched to a gene: 0. The CDR3 length is 12 residues.

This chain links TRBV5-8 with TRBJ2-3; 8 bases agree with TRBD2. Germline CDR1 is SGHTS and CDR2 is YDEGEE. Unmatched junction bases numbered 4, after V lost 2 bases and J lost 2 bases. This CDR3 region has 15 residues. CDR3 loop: CASSLTGGFTDTQYF. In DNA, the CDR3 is TGTGCCAGCAGCTTAACGGGAGGGTTCACAGATACGCAGTATTTT.

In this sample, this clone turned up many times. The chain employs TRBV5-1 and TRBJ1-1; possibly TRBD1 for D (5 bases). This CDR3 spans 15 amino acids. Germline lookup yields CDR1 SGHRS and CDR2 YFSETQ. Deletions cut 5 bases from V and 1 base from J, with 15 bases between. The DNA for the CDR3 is TGCGCCAGCAGACTAAGCTTGGGGGGGAACACTGAAGCTTTCTTT. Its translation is CASRLSLGGNTEAFF.